This passage covers 10 T cell receptor beta chains from one sample sequenced in a study of blood T cell repertoires in COVID-19. The table came from immunoSEQ multiplex PCR; TCRdb's copy has only in-frame clones and leaves some out. The sample includes approximately 100,000 clones, around 66% seen only once; the top ten take approximately 6.2%. Sequenced sample: peripheral blood. These receptors were taken from an elderly man with acute or convalescent COVID-19.

A word on this clone: A junction boundary mismatches the germline segment, possibly from a read error. The CDR3 region has the DNA TGCAGTGCTTTCGACACGACCCGTCCTTTCTTC. Its protein is CSAFDTTRPFF. This rearrangement joins TRBV20-1 to TRBJ2-4, with D unresolved. The CDR3 covers 11 residues. CDR1 DFQATT and CDR2 SNEGSKA come from the germline V gene (reference sequence).

The chain couples TRBV20-1 to TRBJ1-2; 8 positions agree with TRBD1. Per the germline V gene, CDR1 is DFQATT and CDR2 is SNEGSKA (reference sequence). The CDR3 length is 13 residues. J was trimmed by 8 bases and V by 3 bases; bases with no gene match: 8. CDR3 sequence (DNA): TGCAGTGCTAGTCGGACAGGGAATAACGGCTACACCTTC. It translates to CSASRTGNNGYTF.

The chain recombines TRBV6-6 with TRBJ2-7; the match to TRBD2 covers 7 bases. CDR3 length equals 15 residues. The germline CDR1 and CDR2 sequences are MNHNY and SVGAGI (reference sequence). The V and J ends lost 5 bases and 0 bases, in that order; junction bases with no gene match: 7. As DNA, the CDR3 is TGTGCCAGCAGTACCCCCGGGACTATCTCCTACGAGCAGTACTTC. Translating gives CASSTPGTISYEQYF.

There are a few counts of this clone. The chain has TRBV23-1 and TRBJ2-7; tentative D call: TRBD2 (5 bases). TRBV23-1 is noted as an ORF with a role that remains uncertain. The CDR3 totals 9 residues. Trimming stripped 11 bases from V and 6 bases from J, with 8 bases between. This CDR3 reads CAPSGEQYF. The CDR3, as DNA: TGCGCCCCGAGCGGCGAGCAGTACTTC.

About this clone: At the DNA level, this CDR3 is encoded by other sequences in the same sample as well. The V and J genes are TRBV5-1 and TRBJ2-3; the match to TRBD1 covers 8 bases. This CDR3 has 15 amino acids. CDR1 is SGHRS and CDR2 is YFSETQ in the germline V gene. Germline trimming cut 3 bases from V and 3 bases from J; bases unmatched to any gene: 6. The CDR3, as DNA: TGCGCCAGCAGCTCTGGACAGGGAGGAACAGATACGCAGTATTTT. Translation: CASSSGQGGTDTQYF.

The J gene is TRBJ2-1, the V gene TRBV25-1; 7 positions agree with TRBD1. J was trimmed by 7 bases and V by 2 bases; bases with no gene match: 11. The CDR3 sequence is 16 residues long. Germline V gene sequence: CDR1 MGHDK, CDR2 SYGVNS. CDR3 DNA: TGTGCCAGCAGTGAAGGGTCAGGGGGTGGGTGGAATGAGCAGTTCTTC. It specifies CASSEGSGGGWNEQFF.

The table lists this clone with a few counts. J is TRBJ2-7 and V is TRBV3-1 (or the pseudogene TRBV3-2); D call uncertain. V was shortened by 10 bases and J by 7 bases, with 17 bases between the two germline ends. This CDR3 spans 12 amino acids. Germline V gives CDR1 LGHDT, CDR2 YNNKEL (reference sequence). For the CDR3, the DNA is TGTGCCAACCCTCCCAATGAGTTAGAGCAGTACTTC. The encoded protein is CANPPNELEQYF.

The J gene is TRBJ2-1, the V gene TRBV7-9; TRBD2 agrees at 8 bases. The CDR3 has 15 residues. The trim removed 5 bases at V and 1 base at J, leaving 4 bases unmatched. Germline V CDR1 and CDR2: SEHNR, FQNEAQ (reference sequence). As DNA, the CDR3 is TGTGCCAGCAGCGGCAGCGGGAGTTCCTACAATGAGCAGTTCTTC. Its translation: CASSGSGSSYNEQFF.

CDR3 nucleotides: TGTGCCAGCAGCTTAGTTACTGGGGGCAACACTGAAGCTTTCTTT. Its protein product is CASSLVTGGNTEAFF. The rearrangement joins TRBV7-9 to TRBJ1-1, with D maybe TRBD1 (6 bases). The CDR3 is 15 amino acids. V was cut by 1 base and J by 2 bases, with 11 bases left in between. Germline V gene sequence: CDR1 SEHNR, CDR2 FQNEAQ (reference sequence). Looking up the rest from reference TRBV7-9 and TRBJ1-1 gives the full variable domain: DTGVSQNPRHKITKRGQNVTFRCDPISEHNRLYWYRQTLGQGPEFLTYFQNEAQLEKSRLLSDRFSAERPKGSFSTLEIQRTEQGDSAMYLCASSLVTGGNTEAFFGQGTRLTVV.

V gene TRBV7-2 combines with J gene TRBJ2-3; 11 nucleotides agree with TRBD2. This CDR3 has 16 residues. The J segment lost 6 bases and the V segment lost 1 base, leaving 6 bases of the junction unmatched. Germline values: CDR1 SGHTA, CDR2 FQGNSA. This CDR3 is CASSLVWSSGRDTQYF. CDR3 coding DNA: TGTGCCAGCAGCTTAGTATGGTCTAGCGGGAGGGATACGCAGTATTTT.